A single TCR beta chain is shown here with its context. Its antigen is still unknown. Use of 60 Vbeta and 13 Jbeta primers characterized the PCR. Repertoires were generated with immunoSEQ multiplex PCR, while TCRdb's copy carries only in-frame clones and drops some. The sample lists about 190,000 clones; 60% to 85% were seen once. This specimen comes from a study of cytomegalovirus exposure and HLA in healthy donors. Germline values: CDR1 SNHLY, CDR2 FYNNEI. This CDR3 comprises 13 residues. Trimming stripped 8 bases from V and 5 bases from J, with 10 bases between. Overall study results and limits: It emerged from a later analysis that several of the most significant clusters appeared to be linked to common viral pathogens. Investigators reported 150 to 200 TCR beta chains as tied to cytomegalovirus. Accounts indicate the classifier identified cytomegalovirus status with strong specificity and sensitivity. The study assumed roughly uniform donor sequencing depth for presence/absence analyses.

The gene calls are TRBV2 and TRBJ1-6; the D is unclear. This receptor was taken from a woman aged 18-29 years in good health and CMV-seronegative. Sequencing was done on a sample of PBMCs. This chain's CDR3 is CASYTANNSPLHF. The CDR3 DNA sequence: TGTGCCAGCTATACAGCCAATAATTCACCCCTCCACTTT.